These T cell receptor beta chains were read from a single sample in a study of cytomegalovirus exposure and HLA in healthy donors. Repertoires were generated with immunoSEQ multiplex PCR, while TCRdb's copy carries only in-frame clones and drops some. The profile shows 160,000 or so clones, more than 80% of them singletons. Specimen: PBMCs. Source of these receptors: a woman in her 50s in good health and CMV-seronegative. Each CDR3 is given with its conserved first and last residue. A D gene is named only where the DNA matches it firmly. Clone size, where shown, is once, few, many, or a class for clones that have expanded.

DNA | CDR3 | length | size | J | D | V
TGTGCCAGCTCAGCATTACAGAGCCTGAACACTGAAGCTTTCTTT | CASSALQSLNTEAFF | 15 | once | TRBJ1-1 | . | TRBV18
TGTGCCAGCAGAAGACAGGGCGGCTTCTCCTACGAGCAGTACTTC | CASRRQGGFSYEQYF | 15 | . | TRBJ2-7 | TRBD1 | TRBV28
TGTGCCTGGACGGGGGACACCGGGGAGCTGTTTTTT | CAWTGDTGELFF | 12 | few | TRBJ2-2 | . | TRBV30
TGTGCCATCAGTTCTAGCGGAGCGGGAACAGATACGCAGTATTTT | CAISSSGAGTDTQYF | 15 | . | TRBJ2-3 | TRBD2 | TRBV10-3
TGTGCCAGCAGCAAGATAGCGACTAATGAAAAACTGTTTTTT | CASSKIATNEKLFF | 14 | few | TRBJ1-4 | . | TRBV5-6
TGTGCCAGCAGTTACGGTCGGGGCACTGAAGCTTTCTTT | CASSYGRGTEAFF | 13 | . | TRBJ1-1 | . | TRBV6-5
TGCGCCAGCAGCTTGGGGGACAGGCAAGGCGGTCAGCCCCAGCATTTT | CASSLGDRQGGQPQHF | 16 | . | TRBJ1-5 | TRBD1 | TRBV5-1
TGTGCCAGCAGCTTTAGTTATCAGCCCCAGCATTTT | CASSFSYQPQHF | 12 | once | TRBJ1-5 | . | TRBV5-8
TGTGCCAGCAGCTCCGAAGGACAGGACCCGTGGGAGACCCAGTACTTC | CASSSEGQDPWETQYF | 16 | . | TRBJ2-5 | TRBD1 | TRBV11-3
TGTGCCAGCAGTTACCCCCAGGGTTCATTAAACATTCAGTACTTC | CASSYPQGSLNIQYF | 15 | once | TRBJ2-4 | . | TRBV28
TGTGCCAGCAGTCACCGGGACAGGGAATTCTACGAGCAGTACTTC | CASSHRDREFYEQYF | 15 | . | TRBJ2-7 | TRBD1 | TRBV7-9
TGTGCCAGCAGTGAAGCTGGTGAACTGTTTTTT | CASSEAGELFF | 11 | . | TRBJ1-4 | . | TRBV6-5
TGTGCCACCAGCAGAGTAGGAGGGCAAGGGACCTCTGGCTACACCTTC | CATSRVGGQGTSGYTF | 16 | . | TRBJ1-2 | . | TRBV15
TGTGCCAGCAGTAAGGAGACTCGTCAGCCCCAGCATTTT | CASSKETRQPQHF | 13 | . | TRBJ1-5 | . | TRBV6-1
TGCGCCAGCAGCTTGGGGGAGTCGGTCACTGAAGCTTTCTTT | CASSLGESVTEAFF | 14 | . | TRBJ1-1 | . | TRBV5-1
TGTGCCAGCTCACCACCTGTGAGCGGATCCTACGAGCAGTACTTC | CASSPPVSGSYEQYF | 15 | . | TRBJ2-7 | . | TRBV18
TGTGCCAGCCGACTCCAGGGACAGGGGGCATTAGCTGAAGCTTTCTTT | CASRLQGQGALAEAFF | 16 | . | TRBJ1-1 | TRBD1 | TRBV27
TGTGCCAGCAGTCCGTCGGGACTGAGTTCACCCCTCCACTTT | CASSPSGLSSPLHF | 14 | . | TRBJ1-6 | . | TRBV28
TGTGCCAGCAGCGCAAGAGATATCTACTCTGGAAACACCATATATTTT | CASSARDIYSGNTIYF | 16 | few | TRBJ1-3 | . | TRBV14
TGTGCCAGCAGCTTAATAGGGGGGACAGCTAATGAAAAACTGTTTTTT | CASSLIGGTANEKLFF | 16 | . | TRBJ1-4 | TRBD1 | TRBV7-2
TGTGCCAGCAGATCAGCGGGAGGGGAATACGAGCAGTACTTC | CASRSAGGEYEQYF | 14 | . | TRBJ2-7 | TRBD2 | TRBV2
TGTGCCAGCACCTCCTACTACGAGCAGTACTTC | CASTSYYEQYF | 11 | . | TRBJ2-7 | . | TRBV2
TGTGCCAGCAGCCGGGACAGGACCACGATCTATGGCTACACCTTC | CASSRDRTTIYGYTF | 15 | . | TRBJ1-2 | TRBD1 | TRBV5-6
TGTGCCAGCAGCTTGACCCACGCCCGCCAGGGTTGGTCTGAAGCTTTCTTT | CASSLTHARQGWSEAFF | 17 | . | TRBJ1-1 | . | TRBV7-2
TGTGCCAGCTCACCGTCCGGCAAGAGGTTGGCTAGCGAGCAGTACTTC | CASSPSGKRLASEQYF | 16 | . | TRBJ2-7 | . | TRBV18
TGTGCCAGCAGCTTAGATCGGCAGGGGATCTATGGCTACACCTTC | CASSLDRQGIYGYTF | 15 | . | TRBJ1-2 | . | TRBV7-8
TGTGCCAGCAGTGGGAGGGGGGGCCGGGCGTGGGAGCAGTACTTC | CASSGRGGRAWEQYF | 15 | . | TRBJ2-7 | . | TRBV6-1